The rows below give T cell receptor beta chains drawn from one sample of a study of post-analysis software for immune sequencing data. TCRdb re-derived calls from the PCR reads in MiXCR, one entry per CDR3 protein. This repertoire shows roughly 600,000 distinct CDR3 sequences, roughly 47% found once; its top ten account for about 1.8%. Sequencing input: blood. The receptor source for this set is a girl under 18 with multiple sclerosis. Each CDR3 is given with its conserved first and last residue. D genes are given only for firm matches.

CDR3 | D | V
CASSSDAPYGYTF | . | TRBV12-3/TRBV12-4
CASSGLAGGSYNEQFF | TRBD2 | TRBV25-1
CSVGRQDPNTEAFF | . | TRBV29-1
CASSESRASGFYEQYF | . | TRBV25-1
CASTPGQASEAFF | TRBD1 | TRBV12-3/TRBV12-4
CATSDPRQSTDTQYF | . | TRBV24-1
CSAIRGEYTDTQYF | . | TRBV20-1
CASSQDRGYQETQYF | TRBD1 | TRBV12-3/TRBV12-4
CASSRLGEAFF | . | TRBV12-3/TRBV12-4
CASSYSIGGSGYNEQFF | TRBD2 | TRBV6-5
CASTQTRGAGTESTDTQYF | . | TRBV12-3/TRBV12-4
CASSQEGTGTMSGYTF | . | TRBV3-1
CASSYSRVGNTDTQYF | . | TRBV6-6
CAISDRDGYTF | . | TRBV10-3
CSAPLAPSYNEQFF | . | TRBV20-1
CASSEGGRKGPRDGYTF | . | TRBV6-1
CASSLTGGYQPQHF | TRBD1 | TRBV12-3/TRBV12-4
CAISPDRGYGYTF | . | TRBV10-3
CASSPLVGGTYNEQFF | . | TRBV5-1
CASSPSGSPNNEQFF | TRBD2 | TRBV5-1
CSPWEAETQYF | . | TRBV29-1
CASSLKGGLGDTQYF | . | TRBV6-5
CASSERGESYNEQFF | . | TRBV6-1
CASSLMWSGSYETQYF | TRBD2 | TRBV27
CASSLGGQVETEAFF | TRBD1 | TRBV6-5
CASSVLPESYNEQFF | . | TRBV9
CSVLIAGLGDEQYF | TRBD2 | TRBV29-1
CSASPGTNDEQYF | TRBD2 | TRBV20-1
CASSIGSTYEQYF | . | TRBV5-1
CASSLYLVEQYF | . | TRBV7-9
CAISTSGEVEQYF | TRBD2 | TRBV10-3
CASSPTEGPTMGGYNEQFF | . | TRBV21-1
CASSRGPQGRFYGYTF | . | TRBV7-9